The clone carrying this TCR beta chain appeared a few times. Its antigen is currently unknown. After removal of 3 bases from V and 2 bases from J, the junction contained 6 bases not matched to a gene. The CDR3 has 15 residues. Germline assignment: CDR1 SQVTM and CDR2 ANQGSEA. This sample stems from a study of CD8+ T cells in alopecia areata. Study-level results: Normal scalp had lower clonality than lesional scalp, with alopecia totalis/universalis lesions showing this most strongly. It was less clear whether patients shared TCRs than it was in mice, possibly because of HLA.

Researchers took lesional scalp punch biopsies and peripheral blood from people who were alopecia areata patients. RNA was extracted and reverse transcribed into cDNA as the sequencing template. Only in-frame clones appear in the TCRdb table, and some are missing; sequencing was by immunoSEQ multiplex PCR. This table holds 15,000 to 16,000 clones, less than 70% found once. The sequence derives from a human donor with alopecia areata. Sequencing was carried out using skin. V and J are TRBV29-1 and TRBJ2-1, with 8 bases aligning to TRBD1. CDR3 nucleotide sequence: TGCAGCGTTGATTTCACAGGGGGAACCTACAATGAGCAGTTCTTC. It encodes CSVDFTGGTYNEQFF.